This T cell receptor (beta chain) was recovered during a study of regulatory T cells in long-lasting Graves disease (dated by TCRdb to the early 2020s). For the study in its entirety: Persistent Graves' disease was defined as persistently positive TSH receptor autoantibodies together with antithyroid drug treatment for over 5 years. Peripheral blood TCR sequencing and RNA sequencing compared persistent Graves' disease patients with newly diagnosed Graves' disease patients. The study was registered as a clinical trial and conducted in China. A total of approximately 35 samples underwent TCR sequencing: around 13 from persistent and roughly 20 from newly diagnosed Graves' disease patients. Persistent Graves' disease patients in the clinical cohort had taken antithyroid drugs for around 10 years on average. The paper's findings and limits, for the study overall: Persistent disease showed preferential use of TRBV28, TRBJ1-2 and TRBJ2-5, whereas newly diagnosed disease favored TRBV20-1 and TRBJ2-1. The small sample size was acknowledged by the authors as a limitation that may reduce accuracy. Only the TCR beta chain was sequenced and analyzed. Lower TCR Shannon entropy and fewer highly expanded clones were observed in persistent Graves' disease patients than in newly diagnosed patients, which suggested clonal expansion. Patients with persistent disease shared more public clonotypes (about 2,900) than newly diagnosed patients did (966). The study examined only peripheral blood because the primary lesion, thyroid tissue, could not be accessed.

Library preparation was by multiplex PCR. The listed sequencing device is Illumina HiSeq 4000. iRepertoire HTBI primers and Arm-PCR amplification of CDR3 regions were used to construct TCR beta libraries. Before sequencing, the PCR products underwent gel purification. The original pipeline was this. A total of around 66 TRBV and 14 TRBJ segments were identified across samples and were used for gene usage analysis of CDR3 amino acid clonotypes. Filtered high-quality paired reads were merged into contigs using COPE and FqMerger. BLAST was used to align contigs to IMGT TRBV, TRBD and TRBJ reference genes, with CDR3 defined following IMGT. Any clonotype with a frequency above 0.1% was classified as a highly expanded clone. Shannon entropy served as the measure of repertoire diversity, while the Gini coefficient captured V-J evenness. Public clonotypes were defined as clonotypes shared by more than one individual. TCRdb reprocessed the public reads (quality trimming at Q25 with fastp, clone calling with MiXCR) and kept in-frame beta chains. Under each unique CDR3 protein, matching rows form one entry showing the most common genes and DNA. None of the V and J calls come from the authors' own analysis; TCRdb made them. This sample lists about 310,000 distinct CDR3 sequences; around a fifth were detected once. Clones ranked in the top ten supply roughly 50% of the sample.

Reading the label with the study, this specimen's time point is: persistent/refractory GD, antithyroid drugs over 5 years with positive TRAb. For both TCR sequencing and RNA sequencing, RNA was extracted from PBMCs using TRIzol. The diagnosis of Graves' disease followed American Thyroid Association guidelines. Patients for the study were recruited at an endocrinology department in Xi'an, China. Each patient gave approximately 8.8 milliliters of peripheral blood, collected in an EDTA anticoagulant tube. Ficoll Paque Plus density gradient separation was used to isolate PBMCs, and no additional T cell sorting was done. RNA quality was checked with an Agilent 2100 Bioanalyzer and agarose gel, and concentration with a NanoDrop 2000. The germline V gene sets CDR1 to MNHEY and CDR2 to SVGAGI. V is pruned by 3 bases and J by 3 bases, leaving 3 bases of the junction without a gene match. Counted from cysteine to phenylalanine, this CDR3 has 14 amino acids. The retained sequence is limited to the CDR3, 42 bases, with the frame set at the first base.

This clonotype showed up many times. This clone's antigen is unknown. No qualities accompany the bases; no much larger clone lies one base away. Sequencing used peripheral blood mononuclear cells (PBMCs), obtained when the disease was refractory, from a patient treated with antithyroid drugs. This sequence was found in a female donor with Graves disease. The rearranged segments are TRBV6-5 and TRBJ2-7; TRBD2 aligns with 9 central bases. The CDR3 protein: CASSYGRGGYEQYF. The nucleotide sequence is TGTGCCAGCAGTTATGGGCGGGGGGGCTACGAGCAGTACTTC.